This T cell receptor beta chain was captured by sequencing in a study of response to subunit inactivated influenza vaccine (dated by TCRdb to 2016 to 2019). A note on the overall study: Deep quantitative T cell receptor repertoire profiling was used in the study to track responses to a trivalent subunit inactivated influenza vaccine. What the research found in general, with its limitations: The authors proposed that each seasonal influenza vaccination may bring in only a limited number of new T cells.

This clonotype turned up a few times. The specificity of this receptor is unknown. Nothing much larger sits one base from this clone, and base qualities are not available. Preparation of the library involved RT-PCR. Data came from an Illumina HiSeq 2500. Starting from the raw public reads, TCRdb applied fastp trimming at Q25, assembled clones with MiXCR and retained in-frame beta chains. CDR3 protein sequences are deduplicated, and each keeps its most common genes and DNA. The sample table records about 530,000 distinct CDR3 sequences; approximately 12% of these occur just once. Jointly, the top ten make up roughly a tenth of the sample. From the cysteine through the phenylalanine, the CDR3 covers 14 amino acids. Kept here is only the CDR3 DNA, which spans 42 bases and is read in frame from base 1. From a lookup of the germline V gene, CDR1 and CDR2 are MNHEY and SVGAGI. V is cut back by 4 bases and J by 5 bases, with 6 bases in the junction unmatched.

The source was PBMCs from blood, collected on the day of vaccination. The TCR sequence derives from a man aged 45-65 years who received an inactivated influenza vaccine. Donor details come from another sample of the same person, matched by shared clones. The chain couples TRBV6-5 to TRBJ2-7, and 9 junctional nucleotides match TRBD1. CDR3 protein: CASSSGQGIHEQYF. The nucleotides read TGTGCCAGCAGTTCCGGACAGGGGATCCACGAGCAGTACTTC.